These 5 T cell receptor beta chains were sequenced from one sample in a study of OX40 agonist ivuxolimab in advanced cancers. This table comes from immunoSEQ multiplex PCR, and its TCRdb copy is limited to in-frame clones, with some not included. In the table there are 70,000 or so clones, roughly 90% of which are singletons. The sample in question was CD4+ or CD8+ T cells sorted from blood, obtained in a trial of the OX40 agonist ivuxolimab. The receptors come from an adult with an advanced solid tumor such as melanoma, head and neck, liver or kidney cancer.

This clone was recorded once. V is TRBV5-1 and J is TRBJ2-1, with D unclear. Germline V gene sequence: CDR1 SGHRS, CDR2 YFSETQ. CDR3 length equals 15 residues. V was cut by 3 bases and J by 3 bases, with 13 bases left in between. The CDR3 nucleotides read TGCGCCAGCAGCTCTTTACCCGGTTACTACAATGAGCAGTTCTTC. Its translation: CASSSLPGYYNEQFF.

The rearrangement links TRBV28 to TRBJ1-4; weak D call: TRBD1 (5 bases). There are 13 residues in the CDR3. CDR1 and CDR2 (germline): MDHEN, SYDVKM. Trimming took 6 bases from V and 5 from J, leaving 10 bases between them. Written as DNA, the CDR3 is TGTGCCAGCAGGGACACCGGGAATGAAAAACTGTTTTTT. Amino acid sequence: CASRDTGNEKLFF.

The CDR3 DNA reads TGTGCCAGCAGCCAAAAGCCGGGACAGGGGGCGGTCTATGGCTACACCTTC. It yields the protein CASSQKPGQGAVYGYTF. The rearrangement uses TRBV7-8 and TRBJ1-2, with TRBD1 matching over 12 bases. The junction had 11 bases not matched to a gene; V was cut back by 5 bases and J by 4 bases. The CDR3 runs 17 residues. Germline V CDR1 and CDR2: SGHVS, FQNEAQ. The full variable domain, its missing parts supplied by reference TRBV7-8 and TRBJ1-2, is GAGVSQSPRYKVAKRGQDVALRCDPISGHVSLFWYQQALGQGPEFLTYFQNEAQLDKSGLPSDRFFAERPEGSVSTLKIQRTQQEDSAVYLCASSQKPGQGAVYGYTFGSGTRLTVV.

The J gene is TRBJ1-4, the V gene TRBV21-1; TRBD1 is the table's D call, not checked against the DNA. TRBV21-1 is recorded as a pseudogene. This CDR3 is 15 amino acids long. The chain's CDR3 is CASSKSDATNEKLFF. In nucleotides, the CDR3 is TGTGCCAGCAGCAAATCAGATGCAACTAATGAAAAACTGTTTTTT.

In this sample, this clone turned up a few times. The chain recombines TRBV19 with TRBJ1-1; TRBD1 is a possible D gene (5 bases). Deletions cut 3 bases from V and 1 base from J, with 9 bases between. The CDR3 loop spans 14 amino acids. Looked up from germline, CDR1 is LNHDA and CDR2 is SQIVND (reference sequence). The CDR3 coding sequence is TGTGCCAGTAGTATTTCAGGGAGGAACACTGAAGCTTTCTTT. Protein: CASSISGRNTEAFF.